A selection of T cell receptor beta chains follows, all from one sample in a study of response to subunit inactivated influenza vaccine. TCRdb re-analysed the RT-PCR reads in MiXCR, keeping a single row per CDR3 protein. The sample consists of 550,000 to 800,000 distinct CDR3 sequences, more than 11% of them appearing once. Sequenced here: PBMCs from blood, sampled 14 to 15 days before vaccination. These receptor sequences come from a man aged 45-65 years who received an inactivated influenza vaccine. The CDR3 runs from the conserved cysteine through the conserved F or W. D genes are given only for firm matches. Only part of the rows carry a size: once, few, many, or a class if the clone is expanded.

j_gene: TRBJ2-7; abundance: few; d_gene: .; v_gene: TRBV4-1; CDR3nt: TGCGCCAGCAGCCAATGGAGGGGGAGCTCCTACGAGCAGTACTTC; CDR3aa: CASSQWRGSSYEQYF
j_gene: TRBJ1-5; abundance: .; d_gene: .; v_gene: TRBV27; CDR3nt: TGTGCCAGCAGTTTGCGATATAGCAATCAGCCCCAGCATTTT; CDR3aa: CASSLRYSNQPQHF
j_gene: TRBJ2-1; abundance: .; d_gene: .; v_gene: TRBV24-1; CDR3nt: TGTGCCACCAGTGGGATGGGGACGGTGAGCTCCTACAATGAGCAGTTCTTC; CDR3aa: CATSGMGTVSSYNEQFF
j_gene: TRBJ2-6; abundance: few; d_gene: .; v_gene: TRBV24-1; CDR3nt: TGTGCCACCAGTGATTCCAGGACTGGGGCCAACGTCCTGACTTTC; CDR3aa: CATSDSRTGANVLTF
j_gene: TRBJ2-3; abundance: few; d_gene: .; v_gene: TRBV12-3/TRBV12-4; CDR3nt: TGTGCCAGCAGTATCAGTCTTATAGGGGATACGCAGTATTTT; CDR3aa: CASSISLIGDTQYF
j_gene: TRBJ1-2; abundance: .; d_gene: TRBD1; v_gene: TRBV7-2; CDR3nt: TGTGCCAGCAGCTTATTAGACAGGGGGGACACCTTC; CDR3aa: CASSLLDRGDTF
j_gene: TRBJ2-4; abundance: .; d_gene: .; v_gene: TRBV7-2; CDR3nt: TGTGCCAGCAGCTACCCCAAAAACATTCAGTACTTC; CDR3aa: CASSYPKNIQYF
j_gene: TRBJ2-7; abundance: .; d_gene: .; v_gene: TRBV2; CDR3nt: TGTGCCAGCAGCGTAGGGACAACCCCTAAGAAGCAGTACTTC; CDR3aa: CASSVGTTPKKQYF
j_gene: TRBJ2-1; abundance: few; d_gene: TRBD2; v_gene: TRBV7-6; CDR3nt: TGTGCCAGCAGTCTGACTAGCGGGGGAGCAACCAATGAGCAGTTCTTC; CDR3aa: CASSLTSGGATNEQFF
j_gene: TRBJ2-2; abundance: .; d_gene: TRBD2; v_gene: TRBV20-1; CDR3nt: TGCAGTGCTAGAGATCGGCTAGCGGGGGAAGGCGGGGAGCTGTTTTTT; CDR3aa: CSARDRLAGEGGELFF
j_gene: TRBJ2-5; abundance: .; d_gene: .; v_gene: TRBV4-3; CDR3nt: TGCGCCAGCAGCCAAGATAATGGTGAGACCCAGTACTTC; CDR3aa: CASSQDNGETQYF
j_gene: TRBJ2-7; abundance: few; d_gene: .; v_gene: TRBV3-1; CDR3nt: TGTGCCAGCAGCCAAGTCGGGGGATTGAGCGAGCAGTACTTC; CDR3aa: CASSQVGGLSEQYF
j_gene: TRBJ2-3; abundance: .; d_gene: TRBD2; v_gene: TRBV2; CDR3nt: TGTGCCAGCAGTGGCGGGACTAGCGGGGGCACAGATACGCAGTATTTT; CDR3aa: CASSGGTSGGTDTQYF
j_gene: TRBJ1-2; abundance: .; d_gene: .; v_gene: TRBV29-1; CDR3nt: TGCAGCGTTGAGGCGCTGGACTATGGCTACACCTTC; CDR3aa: CSVEALDYGYTF
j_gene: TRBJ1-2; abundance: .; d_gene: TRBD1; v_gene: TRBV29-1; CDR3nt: TGCAGCGTGGACAGGGACGGAGGTATCTATGGCTACACCTTC; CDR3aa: CSVDRDGGIYGYTF
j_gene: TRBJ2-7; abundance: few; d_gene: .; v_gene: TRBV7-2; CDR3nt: TGTGCCAGCAGCTTAGGACCACAGGGCCCGTACGAGCAGTACTTC; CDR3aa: CASSLGPQGPYEQYF
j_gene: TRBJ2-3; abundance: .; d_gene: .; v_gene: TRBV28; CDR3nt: TGTGCCAGCAGCACCCTTCGAATCACCACAGATACGCAGTATTTT; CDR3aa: CASSTLRITTDTQYF
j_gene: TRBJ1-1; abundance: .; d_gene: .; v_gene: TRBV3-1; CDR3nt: TGTGCCAGCAGCCATGCTCGCGGGGGCAGGCCTGAAGCTTTCTTT; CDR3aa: CASSHARGGRPEAFF
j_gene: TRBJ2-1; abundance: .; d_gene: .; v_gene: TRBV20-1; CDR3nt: TGCAGTGCTAGAGTCTACCGACATCCCGATGAGCAGTTCTTC; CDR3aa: CSARVYRHPDEQFF
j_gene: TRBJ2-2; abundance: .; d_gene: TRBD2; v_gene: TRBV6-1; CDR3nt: TGTGCCAGCAGAACTAGCGGGACTGGCACCGGGGAGCTGTTTTTT; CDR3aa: CASRTSGTGTGELFF
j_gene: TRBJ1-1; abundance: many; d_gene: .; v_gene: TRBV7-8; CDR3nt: TGTGCCAGCAGTCGGGCGGACACTGAAGCTTTCTTT; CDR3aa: CASSRADTEAFF
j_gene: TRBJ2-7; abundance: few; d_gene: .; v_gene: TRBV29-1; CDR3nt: TGCAGCGTTGGGGGACGCGGTGGGATCTACGAGCAGTACTTC; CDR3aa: CSVGGRGGIYEQYF
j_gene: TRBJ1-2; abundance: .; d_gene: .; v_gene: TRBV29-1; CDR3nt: TGCAGCGTTGAAGATTCAGAGGCGAACTATGGCTACACCTTC; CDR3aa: CSVEDSEANYGYTF
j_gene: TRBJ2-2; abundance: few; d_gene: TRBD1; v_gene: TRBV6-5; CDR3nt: TGTGCCAGCAGTTACTCAAGAGACAGGGTTTGGGACACCGGGGAGCTGTTTTTT; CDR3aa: CASSYSRDRVWDTGELFF
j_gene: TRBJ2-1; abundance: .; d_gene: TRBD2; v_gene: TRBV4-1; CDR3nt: TGCGCCAGCAGCCAAGCCGGGAGGTCCGGTGATGAGCAGTTCTTC; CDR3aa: CASSQAGRSGDEQFF
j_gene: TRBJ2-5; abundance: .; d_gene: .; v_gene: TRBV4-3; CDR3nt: TGCGCCAGCAGTCAAACAAGCGGCCCTAGTAGGGAGACCCAGTACTTC; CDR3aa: CASSQTSGPSRETQYF
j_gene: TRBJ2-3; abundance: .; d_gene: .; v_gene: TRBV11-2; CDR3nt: TGTGCCAGCAGCTTAGATCATAATAGCGGTGGGGCAGATACGCAGTATTTT; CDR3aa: CASSLDHNSGGADTQYF
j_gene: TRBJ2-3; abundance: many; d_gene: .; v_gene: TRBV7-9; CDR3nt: TGTGCCAGCAACCCGGTTCAGCGAACCCCTAGCACAGATACGCAGTATTTT; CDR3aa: CASNPVQRTPSTDTQYF
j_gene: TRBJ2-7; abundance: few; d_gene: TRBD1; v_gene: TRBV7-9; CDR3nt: TGTGCCAGCAGCCCGGCCGGGACAGGGGGCCACGAGCAGTACTTC; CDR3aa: CASSPAGTGGHEQYF
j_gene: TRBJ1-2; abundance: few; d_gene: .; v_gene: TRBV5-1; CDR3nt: TGCGCCAGCAGCTTGGTCGGCCCGACGTGGGATGGCTACACCTTC; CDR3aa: CASSLVGPTWDGYTF
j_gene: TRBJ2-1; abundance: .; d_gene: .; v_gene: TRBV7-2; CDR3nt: TGTGCCAGCAGCTTAGCCCGGGAGAATGAGCAGTTCTTC; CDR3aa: CASSLARENEQFF
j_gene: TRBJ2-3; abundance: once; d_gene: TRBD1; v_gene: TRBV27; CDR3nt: TGTGCCAGCAGTTTGTCGCCGGGACAGGGGTGTGATACGCAGTATTTT; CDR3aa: CASSLSPGQGCDTQYF
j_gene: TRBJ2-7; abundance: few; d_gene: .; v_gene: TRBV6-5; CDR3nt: TGTGCCAGCAGTTATGGGTTCGGGGGCGCAAACTCCTACGAGCAGTACTTC; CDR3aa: CASSYGFGGANSYEQYF
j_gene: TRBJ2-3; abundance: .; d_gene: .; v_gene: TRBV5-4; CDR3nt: TGTGCCAGCAGCTTTCAGGGACGGCTGACAGATACGCAGTATTTT; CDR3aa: CASSFQGRLTDTQYF
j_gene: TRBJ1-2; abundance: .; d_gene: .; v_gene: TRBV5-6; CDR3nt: TGTGCCAGCAGCTTGAACAGGGCCAACTATGGCTACACCTTC; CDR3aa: CASSLNRANYGYTF
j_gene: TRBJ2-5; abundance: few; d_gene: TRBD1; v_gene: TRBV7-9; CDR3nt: TGTGCCAGCAGCACGTGGACAGGGGGAGGAGAGACCCAGTACTTC; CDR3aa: CASSTWTGGGETQYF
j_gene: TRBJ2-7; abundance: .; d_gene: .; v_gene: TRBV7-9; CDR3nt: TGTGCCAGCAGCTTAGTTTGGGGAACCTACGAGCAGTACTTC; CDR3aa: CASSLVWGTYEQYF
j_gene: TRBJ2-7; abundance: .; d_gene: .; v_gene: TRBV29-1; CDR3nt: TGCAGCGTTGAGGTTGACGAGCAGTACTTC; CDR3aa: CSVEVDEQYF
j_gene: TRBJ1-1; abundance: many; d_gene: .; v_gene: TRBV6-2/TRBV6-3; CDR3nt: TGTGCCAGCAGAGACACAGGGAACACTGAAGCTTTCTTT; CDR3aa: CASRDTGNTEAFF
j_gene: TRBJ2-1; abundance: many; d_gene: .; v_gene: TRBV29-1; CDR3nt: TGCAGCGTAGCAGGGAGCTACAATGAGCAGTTCTTC; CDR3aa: CSVAGSYNEQFF
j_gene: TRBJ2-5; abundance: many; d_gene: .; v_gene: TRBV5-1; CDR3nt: TGCGCCAGCGCTGCGCAGACGGCATCCCAAGAGACCCAGTACTTC; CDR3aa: CASAAQTASQETQYF
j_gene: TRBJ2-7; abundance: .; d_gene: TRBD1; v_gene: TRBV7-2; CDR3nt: TGTGCCAGCAGCAGATCCGGGACAGCTTTAAACTACGAGCAGTACTTC; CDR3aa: CASSRSGTALNYEQYF
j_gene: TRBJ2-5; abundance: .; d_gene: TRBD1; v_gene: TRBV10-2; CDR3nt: TGCGCCAGACGCCTCCGGGACAGCCAAGAGACCCAGTACTTC; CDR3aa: CARRLRDSQETQYF
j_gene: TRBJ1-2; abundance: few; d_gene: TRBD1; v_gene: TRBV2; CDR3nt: TGTGCCAGCACGAAAGCCCAGGGACAGGGAAATGGCTACACCTTC; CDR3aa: CASTKAQGQGNGYTF
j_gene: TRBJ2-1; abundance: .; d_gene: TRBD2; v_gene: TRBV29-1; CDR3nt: TGCAGCGTTGAACAGGGACTAGTGTTCTACAATGAGCAGTTCTTC; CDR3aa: CSVEQGLVFYNEQFF
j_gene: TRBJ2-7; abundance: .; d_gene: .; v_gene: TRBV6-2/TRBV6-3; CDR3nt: TGTGCCAGCGCGGACATCTCCTACGAGCAGTACTTC; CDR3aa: CASADISYEQYF
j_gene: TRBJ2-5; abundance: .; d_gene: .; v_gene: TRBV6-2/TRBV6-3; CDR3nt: TGTGCCAGCAGTTGCGACCTGCCAGCAATAATTGCACGGGGAGAGACCCAGTACTTC; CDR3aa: CASSCDLPAIIARGETQYF
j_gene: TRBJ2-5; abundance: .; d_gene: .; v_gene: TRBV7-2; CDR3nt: TGTGCCAGCAGCTTAGTTGGTGGGGGCCAAGAGACCCAGTACTTC; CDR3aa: CASSLVGGGQETQYF
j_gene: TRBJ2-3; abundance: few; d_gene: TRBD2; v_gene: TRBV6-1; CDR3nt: TGTGCCAGCAGAGATGGACTAGCGGGAGCGGGAGATACGCAGTATTTT; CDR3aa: CASRDGLAGAGDTQYF
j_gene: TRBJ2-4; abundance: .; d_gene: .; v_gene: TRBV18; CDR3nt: TGTGCCAGCTCATTCCCGACACGAGGGGCCAAAAACATTCAGTACTTC; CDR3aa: CASSFPTRGAKNIQYF
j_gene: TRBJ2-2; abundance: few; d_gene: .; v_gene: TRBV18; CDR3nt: TGTGCCAGCTCACCGTTTCTCGGGAGTAACACCGGGGAGCTGTTTTTT; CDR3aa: CASSPFLGSNTGELFF